The present T cell receptor beta chain was sequenced within a study of cytomegalovirus exposure and HLA in healthy donors. Turning to the study itself: From HLA-typed donors, an early data release held 70 million to 100 million unique TCRs.

Notes on this clone: Its antigen is unidentified.

The PCR ran on 60 Vbeta and 13 Jbeta primers. Libraries were prepared by immunoSEQ multiplex PCR; TCRdb keeps only in-frame clonotypes and omits some of them. The sample lists around 97,000 clones, around 82% occurring once. Points from the study as a whole: Across all donors, roughly uniform sequencing depth was an assumption of the presence/absence analyses. Rare sequences made up most TCRs, while some public TCRs were found in many donors. Donors belonging to an Asian-associated ancestry cluster reportedly showed fewer N-insertions in productive TCRs than the roughly 680-donor mean, according to what a later analysis found.

CDR1 is MGHRA, CDR2 YSYEKL, per germline. This CDR3 spans 16 amino acids. V lost 3 bases, J lost 4 bases, and 4 bases stayed unmatched. What was sequenced was PBMCs. This chain joins TRBV4-1 and TRBJ2-1, with TRBD2 matching 12 bases. The clonotype comes from a man in his forties or fifties in good health and CMV-seropositive. The CDR3 DNA reads as TGCGCCAGCAGCCACACTAGCGGGAGGACGTACAATGAGCAGTTCTTC. It translates to CASSHTSGRTYNEQFF.